This passage covers 30 T cell receptor beta chains from one sample sequenced in a study of response to subunit inactivated influenza vaccine. TCRdb independently ran MiXCR on the RT-PCR reads; one entry per CDR3 protein. The sample contains about 700,000 distinct CDR3 sequences, around 13% of which appear only once. The sequencing here drew on PBMCs from blood, taken 14 to 15 days before vaccination. The receptors shown here come from a man aged 50 to 59 who received an inactivated influenza vaccine.

This chain connects TRBV5-1 to TRBJ2-1, with D possibly being TRBD2 (5 bases). Trimming removed 0 bases from V and 7 bases from J, with 11 bases in between. The CDR3 contains 14 residues. Germline loops: CDR1 SGHRS, CDR2 YFSETQ. CDR3 in DNA: TGCGCCAGCAGCTTGGACCTAGCTGGGAATGAGCAGTTCTTC. Translation gives CASSLDLAGNEQFF.

The genes are TRBV29-1 and TRBJ1-5; no firm D call. The CDR3 sequence is 14 residues long. CDR1 SQVTM and CDR2 ANQGSEA come from the germline V gene. V dropped 5 bases and J dropped 4 bases, with 15 bases sitting between them. The DNA for the CDR3 is TGCAGCGTTACCCTGACTTCGTCGAATCAGCCCCAGCATTTT. Residues: CSVTLTSSNQPQHF.

The CDR3 DNA follows: TGTGCCAGCAGCGTTGCCCCCGGGATAGCAGCATACGAGCAGTACTTC. It is translated as CASSVAPGIAAYEQYF. This chain connects TRBV9 to TRBJ2-7; D may be TRBD2 (5 bases). Germline lookup yields CDR1 SGDLS and CDR2 YYNGEE. Between the trimmed V and J ends, which lost 2 bases and 4 bases, there was a span of 19 bases. The CDR3 is made up of 16 amino acids.

This clonotype was detected a few times. The J gene is TRBJ2-1, the V gene TRBV29-1, with TRBD2 matching over 13 bases. The CDR3 consists of 16 residues. Unmatched junction bases numbered 9, after V lost 6 bases and J lost 4 bases. Per germline, CDR1 SQVTM and CDR2 ANQGSEA. The CDR3 loop reads CSVDTRTSGSYNEQFF. The CDR3 region has the DNA TGCAGCGTCGATACCCGGACTAGCGGGAGTTACAATGAGCAGTTCTTC.

The chain recombines TRBV20-1 with TRBJ2-7; 10 positions match TRBD1. V trimming: 5 bases; J trimming: 2 bases; junction bases outside the gene matches: 6. The CDR3 runs to 14 residues. Germline V gives CDR1 DFQATT, CDR2 SNEGSKA (reference sequence). This chain's CDR3 is CSAQPGQGTYEQYF. In nucleotides, the CDR3 is TGCAGTGCTCAGCCGGGACAGGGGACCTACGAGCAGTACTTC.

V gene TRBV21-1 combines with J gene TRBJ2-4. TRBV21-1 is a recognized pseudogene. The length of the CDR3 is 15 residues. As DNA, the CDR3 is TGTGCCAGCAGCAAAGACGATGAGACCTTGGACATTCAGTACTTC. Translating gives CASSKDDETLDIQYF.

The CDR3: CASSQGTLKGGYTF. CDR3 nucleotide sequence: TGTGCCAGCAGCCAAGGGACTCTTAAAGGTGGCTACACCTTC. V and J are TRBV12-3 or TRBV12-4 and TRBJ1-2, with D possibly being TRBD1 (5 bases). The CDR3 has 14 amino acids. V lost 6 bases to trimming and J lost 7 bases, with 18 bases between them.

This clonotype was seen a few times. The genes are TRBV7-6 and TRBJ1-3; maybe TRBD1 (5 bases). V dropped 0 bases and J dropped 0 bases, with 9 bases sitting between them. The V gene's germline CDR1 is SGHVS and CDR2 FNYEAQ. The CDR3 sequence is 16 residues long. The CDR3 protein is CASSLAGVSSGNTIYF. DNA of the CDR3: TGTGCCAGCAGCTTAGCGGGGGTTAGCTCTGGAAACACCATATATTTT.

The rearrangement joins TRBV4-3 to TRBJ2-1, with 7 bases lining up with TRBD2. CDR1 is LGHNA and CDR2 is YSLEER in the germline V gene. V gave up 0 bases and J gave up 0 bases; unmatched junction bases: 5. The CDR3 loop spans 17 amino acids. The CDR3 bases are TGCGCCAGCAGCCAAGATCCAAGCGGGGTCTCCTACAATGAGCAGTTCTTC. The encoded protein is CASSQDPSGVSYNEQFF.

This clonotype was counted many times. V gene TRBV7-9 combines with J gene TRBJ1-1, with D possibly TRBD1 on 6 matching bases. Germline CDR1 SEHNR, CDR2 FQNEAQ (reference sequence). The CDR3 is 13 residues long. CDR3 amino acids: CVIPGPRGTEAFF. The CDR3 region has the DNA TGTGTCATCCCGGGACCCAGGGGCACTGAAGCTTTCTTT.

This clonotype has a count of ten or more. This chain connects TRBV3-1 to TRBJ1-1; D gene uncertain. CDR1 is LGHDT and CDR2 is YNNKEL in the germline V gene (reference sequence). The CDR3 spans 15 residues. V shed 1 base and J shed 1 base, with 10 bases lying between them. CDR3 amino acids: CASSQVLGTNTEAFF. The CDR3 coding sequence is TGTGCCAGCAGCCAAGTTTTGGGAACGAACACTGAAGCTTTCTTT.

In its sample, this clonotype was seen many times. This chain connects TRBV12-3 or TRBV12-4 to TRBJ1-1; unclear D gene. V lost 0 bases and J 9 bases, leaving 11 bases between the germline ends. This CDR3 contains 13 residues. This CDR3 is CASSLARPSKAFF. The CDR3 coding sequence is TGTGCCAGCAGTTTAGCCCGACCGTCGAAAGCTTTCTTT.

The gene calls are TRBV5-6 and TRBJ2-2, with TRBD1 matching 11 bases. The trim removed 4 bases at V and 2 bases at J, leaving 4 bases unmatched. The CDR3 sequence is 16 residues long. Per germline, CDR1 SGHDT and CDR2 YYEEEE. CDR3 region: CASSKGQGANTGELFF. The CDR3 DNA reads TGTGCCAGCAGCAAAGGACAGGGGGCTAACACCGGGGAGCTGTTTTTT.

This clonotype was counted only a few times. J is TRBJ2-5 and V is TRBV28; TRBD2 matches at 8 bases. Germline-derived CDR1 and CDR2 are MDHEN and SYDVKM. Trimming at V came to 11 bases and at J to 2 bases, leaving 4 bases not matched to a gene. This CDR3 contains 12 residues. The chain's CDR3 is CAAGGRQETQYF. Here the CDR3 DNA reads TGTGCCGCGGGCGGGAGGCAAGAGACCCAGTACTTC.

The gene calls are TRBV4-1 and TRBJ1-1; D not certain. The CDR3 runs to 13 residues. The V gene's germline CDR1 is MGHRA and CDR2 YSYEKL. V was shortened by 1 base and J by 3 bases, with 6 bases between the two germline ends. CDR3 nucleotides: TGCGCCAGCAGCCAAGGCTCGTACACTGAAGCTTTCTTT. Protein: CASSQGSYTEAFF.

The chain joins TRBV4-1 to TRBJ2-6; D unclear. The V gene lost 0 bases and the J gene lost 18 bases, with 21 bases spanning the gap. The CDR3 totals 15 residues. Per the germline V gene, CDR1 is MGHRA and CDR2 is YSYEKL. Here the CDR3 DNA reads TGCGCCAGCAGCCAAGAGCCTCGGTTAGGTCGAATGGGGACTTTC. This gives the protein CASSQEPRLGRMGTF.

The genes are TRBV24-1 and TRBJ2-3; D is perhaps TRBD1 (6 bases). The CDR3 has 15 amino acids. Germline CDR1 KGHDR, CDR2 SFDVKD. The V and J ends lost 4 bases and 4 bases respectively, with 14 bases between them. The CDR3 loop reads CATSDRQVLPDTQYF. Here the CDR3 DNA reads TGTGCCACCAGTGACCGACAGGTTTTGCCAGATACGCAGTATTTT.

A few counts support this clonotype. The V gene is TRBV5-1, the J gene TRBJ2-3; TRBD2 agrees at 9 bases. From germline, CDR1 is SGHRS and CDR2 YFSETQ. The junction had 6 bases not matched to a gene; V was cut back by 3 bases and J by 4 bases. The CDR3 runs 15 residues. DNA of the CDR3: TGCGCCAGCAGCTCGACTAGCGGCAGATCAGATACGCAGTATTTT. Amino acid sequence: CASSSTSGRSDTQYF.

This chain connects TRBV4-3 to TRBJ1-3; 10 bases align to TRBD1. Germline CDR1 and CDR2: LGHNA and YSLEER. V lost 0 bases, J lost 0 bases, and 2 bases stayed unmatched. The CDR3 spans 17 residues. The CDR3 sequence: CASSQEWTGGSGNTIYF. CDR3 nucleotide sequence: TGCGCCAGCAGCCAAGAATGGACAGGGGGCTCTGGAAACACCATATATTTT.

The V gene is TRBV18, the J gene TRBJ1-3; D unclear. The germline V and J ends were trimmed by 4 bases and 0 bases, with 10 bases remaining between them. The CDR3 length is 15 residues. Germline V gene sequence: CDR1 KGHSH, CDR2 LQKENI. CDR3 in DNA: TGTGCCAGCTCACAGATGGGAGACTCTGGAAACACCATATATTTT. The encoded protein is CASSQMGDSGNTIYF.

The chain combines TRBV4-2 with TRBJ1-1, with TRBD1 matching 8 bases. The CDR3 sequence is 16 residues long. CDR1 and CDR2 (germline): LGHNA, YNFKEQ. V shed 0 bases, J shed 0 bases, and the junction held 3 bases outside the gene matches. The CDR3 DNA follows: TGTGCCAGCAGCCAAGAGACAGGGGCCCTGAACACTGAAGCTTTCTTT. Protein: CASSQETGALNTEAFF.

This clonotype has only a few counts. The CDR3 spells CASSPGTGPPFF. Written as DNA, the CDR3 is TGTGCCAGCAGCCCCGGGACAGGGCCCCCGTTCTTC. V is TRBV14 and J is TRBJ2-1, with 9 bases identical to TRBD1. V trimming: 4 bases; J trimming: 15 bases; junction bases outside the gene matches: 7. The CDR3 has 12 amino acids. Germline V gene lookup returns CDR1 SGHDN and CDR2 FVKESK.

The rearrangement joins TRBV5-1 to TRBJ2-6; D ambiguous. This CDR3 has 16 residues. V was trimmed by 4 bases and J by 2 bases, leaving 13 bases between them. CDR1 and CDR2 from the germline V gene are SGHRS and YFSETQ. CDR3 coding DNA: TGCGCCAGCAGCCCCCCTTTGGGGACTGGGGCCAACGTCCTGACTTTC. Translating gives CASSPPLGTGANVLTF.

Only a few counts were recorded for this clonotype. This chain uses TRBV20-1 with TRBJ2-7, with D unresolved. This CDR3 comprises 12 residues. V lost 6 bases and J 0 bases, leaving 9 bases between the germline ends. The germline CDR1 and CDR2 sequences are DFQATT and SNEGSKA (reference sequence). This chain's CDR3 is CSARPHSYEQYF. For the CDR3, the DNA is TGCAGTGCAAGACCCCACTCCTACGAGCAGTACTTC.

This clonotype occurred many times. This sequence joins TRBV11-2 and TRBJ2-2, with 8 bases fitting TRBD1. The CDR3 has 15 residues. Germline lookup yields CDR1 SGHAT and CDR2 FQNNGV. J lost 5 bases, V lost 5 bases, and 7 bases had no gene match. CDR3 sequence (DNA): TGTGCCAGCAGCCGGACAGGGATTTTTACCGGGGAGCTGTTTTTT. Its translation: CASSRTGIFTGELFF.

In its sample, this clonotype was seen many times. The genes are TRBV7-6 and TRBJ2-1; 15 bases agree with TRBD2. Trimming at V came to 6 bases and at J to 2 bases, leaving 11 bases not matched to a gene. This CDR3 region has 19 residues. From germline, CDR1 is SGHVS and CDR2 FNYEAQ. In DNA form, the CDR3 reads TGTGCCAGCAGTCGTCCGGGACTAGCGGGAGGTACCACCTACAATGAGCAGTTCTTC. This encodes CASSRPGLAGGTTYNEQFF.

At least ten counts were recorded for this clonotype. The rearrangement uses TRBV9 and TRBJ2-1, with 9 nucleotides matching TRBD1. After removal of 0 bases from V and 7 bases from J, the junction contained 5 bases not matched to a gene. This CDR3 region has 15 residues. The germline V gene encodes CDR1 SGDLS and CDR2 YYNGEE. The chain's CDR3 is CASSVEGQGLNEQFF. The CDR3 nucleotides are TGTGCCAGCAGCGTAGAGGGACAGGGATTAAATGAGCAGTTCTTC.

This clonotype came up many times. The V gene is TRBV28, the J gene TRBJ2-2; 11 positions match TRBD2. CDR1 MDHEN and CDR2 SYDVKM come from the germline V gene. J was trimmed by 5 bases and V by 7 bases; bases with no gene match: 15. The CDR3 has 18 residues. In DNA form, the CDR3 reads TGTGCCAGCATCCCCGCCGGCCTAGCGGGGGGACGTACCGGGGAGCTGTTTTTT. Translated: CASIPAGLAGGRTGELFF. The full variable domain, with the rest looked up from reference TRBV28 and TRBJ2-2, is DVKVTQSSRYLVKRTGEKVFLECVQDMDHENMFWYRQDPGLGLRLIYFSYDVKMKEKGDIPEGYSVSREKKERFSLILESASTNQTSMYLCASIPAGLAGGRTGELFFGEGSRLTVL.

The table lists this clonotype with a few counts. The chain has TRBV28 and TRBJ2-1, with no clear D. CDR3 size: 11 residues. The germline V and J ends were trimmed by 5 bases and 10 bases, with 9 bases remaining between them. CDR1 is MDHEN and CDR2 is SYDVKM in the germline V gene. The CDR3 DNA is TGTGCCAGCAGTCCTCAGTGGGAGCAGTTCTTC. Translation gives CASSPQWEQFF.

This clonotype was seen many times. The chain combines TRBV12-3 or TRBV12-4 with TRBJ2-3; D gene uncertain. The CDR3 is 12 residues long. V dropped 6 bases and J dropped 1 base, with 5 bases sitting between them. CDR3 amino acids: CASRQGTDTQYF. The DNA for the CDR3 is TGTGCCAGCAGGCAAGGCACAGATACGCAGTATTTT.